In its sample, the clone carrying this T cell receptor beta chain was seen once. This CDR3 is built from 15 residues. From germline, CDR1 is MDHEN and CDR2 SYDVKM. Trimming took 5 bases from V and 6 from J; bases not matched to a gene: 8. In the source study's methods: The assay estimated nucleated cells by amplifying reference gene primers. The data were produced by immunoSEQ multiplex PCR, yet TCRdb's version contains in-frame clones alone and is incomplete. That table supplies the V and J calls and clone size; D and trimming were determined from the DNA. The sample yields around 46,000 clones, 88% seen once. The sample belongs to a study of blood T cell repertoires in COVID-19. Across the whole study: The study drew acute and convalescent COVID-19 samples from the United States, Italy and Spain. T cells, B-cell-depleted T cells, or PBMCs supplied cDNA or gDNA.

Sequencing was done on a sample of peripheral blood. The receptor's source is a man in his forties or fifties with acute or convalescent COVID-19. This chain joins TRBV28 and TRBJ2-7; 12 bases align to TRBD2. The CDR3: CASSPRLAGVAEQYF. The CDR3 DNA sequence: TGTGCCAGCAGTCCCCGACTAGCGGGAGTGGCCGAGCAGTACTTC.